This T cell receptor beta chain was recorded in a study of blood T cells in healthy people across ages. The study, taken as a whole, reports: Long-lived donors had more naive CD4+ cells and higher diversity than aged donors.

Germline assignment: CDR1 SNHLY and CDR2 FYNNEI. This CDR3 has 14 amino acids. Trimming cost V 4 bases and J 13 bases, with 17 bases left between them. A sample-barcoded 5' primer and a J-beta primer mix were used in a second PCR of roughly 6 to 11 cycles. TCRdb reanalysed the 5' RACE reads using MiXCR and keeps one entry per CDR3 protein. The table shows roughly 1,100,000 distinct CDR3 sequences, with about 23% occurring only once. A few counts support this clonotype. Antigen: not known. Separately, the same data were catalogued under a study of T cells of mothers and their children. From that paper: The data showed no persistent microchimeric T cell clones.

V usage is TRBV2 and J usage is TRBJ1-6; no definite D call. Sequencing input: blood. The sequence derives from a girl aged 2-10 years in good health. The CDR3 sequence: CASSGASTISPLHF. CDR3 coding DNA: TGTGCCAGCAGTGGAGCAAGCACGATTTCCCCCCTCCACTTT. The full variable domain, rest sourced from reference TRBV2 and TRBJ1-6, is EPEVTQTPSHQVTQMGQEVILRCVPISNHLYFYWYRQILGQKVEFLVSFYNNEISEKSEIFDDQFSVERPDGSNFTLKIRSTKLEDSAMYFCASSGASTISPLHFGNGTRLTVT.